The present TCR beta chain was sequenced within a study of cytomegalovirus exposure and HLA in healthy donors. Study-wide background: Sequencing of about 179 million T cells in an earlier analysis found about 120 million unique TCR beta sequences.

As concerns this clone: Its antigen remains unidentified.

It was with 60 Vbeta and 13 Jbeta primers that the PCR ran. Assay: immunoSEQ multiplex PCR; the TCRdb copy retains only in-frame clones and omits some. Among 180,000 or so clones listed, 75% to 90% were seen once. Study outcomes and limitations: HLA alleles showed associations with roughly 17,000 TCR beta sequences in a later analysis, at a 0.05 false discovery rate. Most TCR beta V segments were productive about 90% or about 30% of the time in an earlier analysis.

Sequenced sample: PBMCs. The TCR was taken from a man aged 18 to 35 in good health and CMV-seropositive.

The CDR3 sequence: CASSLGGAILNSPLHF. Here the CDR3 DNA reads TGTGCCAGCAGTCTCGGGGGGGCCATTTTGAATTCACCCCTCCACTTT. The chain combines TRBV5-8 with TRBJ1-6, with D possibly being TRBD1 (6 bases). The CDR3 consists of 16 residues. CDR1 and CDR2 (germline): SGHTS, YDEGEE. Trimming removed 5 bases from V and 7 bases from J, with 19 bases in between. Using reference TRBV5-8 and TRBJ1-6 for the parts outside the CDR3, the full variable domain is EAGVTQSPTHLIKTRGQQATLRCSPISGHTSVYWYQQALGLGLQFLLWYDEGEERNRGNFPPRFSGRQFPNYSSELNVNALELEDSALYLCASSLGGAILNSPLHFGNGTRLTVT.